Reported below is one T cell receptor (beta chain). Its antigen is undetermined. Method: immunoSEQ multiplex PCR; TCRdb's copy keeps in-frame clones and lacks some. The profile shows approximately 78,000 clones, roughly 83% of them singletons. The CDR3 extends over 17 amino acids. V dropped 5 bases and J dropped 3; count of bases not matched to a gene: 12. In germline, CDR1 is SGHTA, CDR2 FQGNSA. The record originates from a study of OX40 agonist ivuxolimab in advanced cancers. Study outcomes and limitations: The study observed clonal expansion of CD4+ and CD8+ blood T cells by week 6 at 0.1 to 3.0 mg/kg.

The genes are TRBV7-2 and TRBJ1-2, with 10 bases aligning to TRBD1. Sequencing used CD4+ or CD8+ T cells sorted from blood, obtained in a trial of the OX40 agonist ivuxolimab. This receptor was identified in an adult with an advanced solid tumor such as melanoma, head and neck, liver or kidney cancer. The CDR3: CASSPQAGQGVYYGYTF. The CDR3 DNA follows: TGTGCCAGCAGCCCCCAGGCAGGACAGGGGGTGTACTATGGCTACACCTTC.